The clone carrying this T cell receptor beta chain was counted a few times. Its antigen is as yet unknown. This specimen belongs to a study of T cells after yellow fever vaccination. Study background: The authors prepared low-cell-number fractions using SMART-Seq v4 Ultra Low Input.

Broader study findings: Peaking faster, on day 5 versus 15, the secondary response was nonetheless weaker. One caveat is that FACS-sorted repertoires could contain abundant clonotypes contaminating from the bulk population.

V shed 1 base, J shed 2 bases, and the junction held 3 bases outside the gene matches. This CDR3 spans 16 amino acids. Per the germline V gene, CDR1 is LNHNV and CDR2 is YYDKDF (reference sequence). Generation of TCR cDNA used 5'RACE template switching (which added a universal primer site and UMIs). TCRdb itself ran the 5' RACE reads through MiXCR, one entry per CDR3 protein. The sample yields around 330,000 distinct CDR3 sequences, around 3.9% seen once. The chain is built from TRBV15 and TRBJ1-2; 11 bases agree with TRBD1. Here the sequenced sample was PBMCs, taken on the day of the yellow fever booster vaccination. This sequence was found in a man aged 18 to 35 who received the YFV17D yellow fever vaccine. The CDR3, as DNA: TGTGCCACCAGCAGAGTGGGACAGGGGGGGAACTATGGCTACACCTTC. It specifies CATSRVGQGGNYGYTF.